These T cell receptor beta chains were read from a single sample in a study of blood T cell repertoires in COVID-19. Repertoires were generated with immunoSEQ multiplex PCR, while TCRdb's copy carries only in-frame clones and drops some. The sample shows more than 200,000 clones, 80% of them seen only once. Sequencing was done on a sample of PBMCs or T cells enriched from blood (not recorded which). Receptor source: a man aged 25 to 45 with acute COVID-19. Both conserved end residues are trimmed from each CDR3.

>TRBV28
ASSRQGGEKLF
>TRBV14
ASSQVWTGGLF
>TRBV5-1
ASPATGGTSTDTQY
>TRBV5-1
ARSPGGASGNTIY
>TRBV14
ASSQAGGAGNEQF
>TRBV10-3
AIREGTGANYGYT
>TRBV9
ASSGSTSANYEQY
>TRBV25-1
ASSRQGGSPLH
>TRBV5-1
ASSLESGQRGNTIY
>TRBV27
ASSFDRDYGYT
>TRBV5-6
ASTQAGAGGNTIY
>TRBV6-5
ASSYRVGGTIY
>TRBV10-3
ATAQGTGETQY
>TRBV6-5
ASAGGTQPQH
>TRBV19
ASSGTGGRTEAF
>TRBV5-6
ASSLDVQRYGYT
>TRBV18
ASSPPPGVNEQY
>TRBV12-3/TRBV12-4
ASSSLVPDTQY
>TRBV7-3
ASSSRDSSYNEQF
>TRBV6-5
ASSYRTYYGYT
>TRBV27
ASSLSSGYEQY
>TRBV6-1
ASSDNSGTGGHEQY
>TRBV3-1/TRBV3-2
ASSASGAEKLF
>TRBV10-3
AISDLDRVGNEQY
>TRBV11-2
ASSLGLTED
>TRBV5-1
ASSSTGTGFGELF
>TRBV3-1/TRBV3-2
ASSLQVGPNQPQH
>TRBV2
ASSGRGYT
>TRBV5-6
ASSLASAARVNEQF
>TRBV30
AWRGLGRETQY
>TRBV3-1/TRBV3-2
ASSFYPGQGWGYT
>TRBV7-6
ASSLAYRGRNSPLH
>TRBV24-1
ATSEGREWPQH
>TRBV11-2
ASSSSDRSNTGELF
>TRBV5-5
ASKSGRDTEAF
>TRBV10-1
ASSVELDRGVVVKLF
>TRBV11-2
ASSSGGGYEQY
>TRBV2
ASSEAQGAVGGYT
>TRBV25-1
ASSVLAGTGTDTQY
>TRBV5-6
ASRLGDYEQY
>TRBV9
ASSQAWGYT
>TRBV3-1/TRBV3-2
ASSQVPPAVTSGGDNEQF
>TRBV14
ASSHSTNRGLRGYT
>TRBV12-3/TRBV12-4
ASGPAGIRPLH
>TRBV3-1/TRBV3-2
ASSQEAGGKETQY
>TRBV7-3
ASSRGEVETQY
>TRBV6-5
ASSYSLTTYEQY
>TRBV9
ASSVEIWTDSNSPLH
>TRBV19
ASSPPLYRGSNEKLF
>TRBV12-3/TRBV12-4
ASSRGDFSGYT